These T cell receptor beta chains were read from a single sample in a study of CD8+CD57+ T cells in acquired aplastic anemia. TCRdb itself ran the reads through MiXCR, one entry per CDR3 protein. The sample has around 230,000 distinct CDR3 sequences, about 59% seen once. Sample: sorted CD4+, CD8+, or CD8+CD57+ T cells (not recorded which) from PBMCs. These receptors all stem from a human donor in good health. Each CDR3 is given with its conserved first and last residue. D genes are given only for firm matches. The size field is filled for only some rows; it gives once, few, many or a size class.

TRBV2	NA	TRBJ1-2	NA	CASSEIPGRLYGYTF	TGTGCCAGCAGCGAAATCCCGGGACGGCTATATGGCTACACCTTC
TRBV5-6	NA	TRBJ1-6	TRBD1	CASSHVTGESPLHF	TGTGCCAGCAGCCACGTGACAGGGGAGTCACCCCTCCACTTT
TRBV12-1	NA	TRBJ2-3	NA	CASSFLDRGTSTDTQYF	TGTGCCAGCAGCTTTTTGGACAGGGGCACTAGCACAGATACGCAGTATTTT
TRBV6-2/TRBV6-3	many	TRBJ2-7	NA	CASSHPGGYGYEQYF	TGTGCCAGCAGCCACCCCGGGGGCTATGGCTACGAGCAGTACTTC
TRBV9	NA	TRBJ2-7	TRBD1	CASSVDADRGDPYEQYF	TGTGCCAGCAGCGTAGATGCGGACAGGGGAGACCCCTACGAGCAGTACTTC
TRBV5-5	once	TRBJ2-7	NA	CASSFIAAEAYEQYF	TGTGCCAGCAGCTTCATCGCGGCGGAAGCCTACGAGCAGTACTTC
TRBV29-1	once	TRBJ1-1	TRBD1	CSVRDSEAFF	TGCAGCGTACGGGACAGTGAAGCTTTCTTT
TRBV29-1	many	TRBJ2-7	NA	CSVTGDGLLSSYEQYF	TGCAGCGTTACCGGAGATGGGCTCCTCTCCTCCTACGAGCAGTACTTC
TRBV20-1	many	TRBJ2-7	NA	CSARNQDYTYEQYF	TGCAGTGCTAGAAATCAGGACTACACTTACGAGCAGTACTTC
TRBV9	NA	TRBJ1-5	NA	CASSVDTGNQPQHF	TGTGCCAGCAGCGTAGATACAGGTAATCAGCCCCAGCATTTT
TRBV14	NA	TRBJ2-7	TRBD1	CTSSQGQGAREQCF	TGTACCAGCAGCCAAGGACAGGGGGCCCGCGAGCAGTGCTTC
TRBV5-6	many	TRBJ2-7	NA	CASSLVGVHEQYF	TGTGCCAGCAGCTTGGTCGGGGTCCACGAGCAGTACTTC
TRBV10-2	NA	TRBJ1-1	NA	CASSELRGTAFF	TGTGCCAGCAGTGAGCTGAGGGGTACAGCTTTCTTT
TRBV12-3/TRBV12-4	few	TRBJ2-3	NA	CASSRDKPTDTQYF	TGTGCCAGCAGTCGGGACAAACCCACAGATACGCAGTATTTT
TRBV20-1	once	TRBJ1-1	NA	CSAPGGGTFF	TGCAGTGCCCCTGGGGGGGGAACTTTCTTT
TRBV6-1	NA	TRBJ2-4	TRBD2	CASSLGVGGGTAKNIQYF	TGTGCCAGCAGTCTGGGCGTGGGCGGGGGTACGGCCAAAAACATTCAGTACTTC
TRBV12-3/TRBV12-4	many	TRBJ2-7	NA	CASSLGEWGTYEQYF	TGTGCCAGCAGTTTAGGGGAGTGGGGTACCTACGAGCAGTACTTC
TRBV29-1	NA	TRBJ2-7	NA	CSYSAGGVYEQYF	TGCAGTTACTCGGCGGGCGGGGTCTACGAGCAGTACTTC
TRBV24-1	NA	TRBJ2-1	TRBD2	CATSARLAGGDEQFF	TGTGCCACCAGTGCTAGACTAGCGGGAGGAGATGAGCAGTTCTTC
TRBV29-1	NA	TRBJ2-7	TRBD1	CSIPGQGFVEQYF	TGCAGCATACCGGGACAGGGCTTCGTTGAGCAGTACTTC
TRBV2	NA	TRBJ1-3	NA	CASRGRVSGNTIYF	TGTGCCAGCAGGGGCAGGGTTTCTGGAAACACCATATATTTT
TRBV5-6	NA	TRBJ2-3	TRBD1	CASSRRQGWGTDTQYF	TGTGCCAGCAGCCGGCGACAGGGATGGGGCACAGATACGCAGTATTTT
TRBV6-2/TRBV6-3	many	TRBJ1-2	TRBD1	CASAIRGTGNGYTF	TGTGCCAGCGCTATACGGGGGACAGGGAATGGCTACACCTTC
TRBV7-9	NA	TRBJ2-3	NA	CASSLSKTGTWDTQYF	TGTGCCAGCAGCTTATCCAAGACGGGAACTTGGGATACGCAGTATTTT
TRBV5-1	NA	TRBJ1-3	NA	CASSLGLGGGRGNTIYF	TGCGCCAGTAGCTTGGGCCTCGGCGGGGGGCGAGGAAACACCATATATTTT
TRBV5-1	NA	TRBJ2-3	TRBD1	CASSSPTGARDTQYF	TGCGCCAGCAGCTCACCGACAGGGGCGAGGGATACGCAGTATTTT
TRBV9	many	TRBJ2-1	TRBD2	CASSVVAVAGAVRSSYNEQFF	TGTGCCAGCAGCGTAGTTGCGGTAGCGGGGGCCGTCAGAAGCTCCTACAATGAGCAGTTCTTC
TRBV29-1	many	TRBJ2-2	TRBD2	CSVFLAENTGELFF	TGCAGCGTTTTTCTAGCGGAGAACACCGGGGAGCTGTTTTTT
TRBV24-1	few	TRBJ2-3	TRBD2	CATSDLPGRAFDTQYF	TGTGCCACCAGTGATTTGCCCGGGAGGGCGTTCGATACGCAGTATTTT
TRBV5-1	many	TRBJ2-3	NA	CASSSLSLGTGDTQYF	TGCGCCAGCAGCTCCCTGAGCCTGGGGACGGGGGATACGCAGTATTTT
TRBV29-1	many	TRBJ1-1	TRBD1	CSVTGGSPEAFF	TGCAGCGTGACAGGGGGGTCCCCTGAAGCTTTCTTT
TRBV19	few	TRBJ1-5	NA	CASIGRGNQPQHF	TGTGCCAGTATCGGGAGGGGGAATCAGCCCCAGCATTTT
TRBV7-2	NA	TRBJ2-7	TRBD2	CASSQSTSESYEQYF	TGTGCCAGCAGCCAATCAACTAGCGAATCCTACGAGCAGTACTTC
TRBV19	NA	TRBJ2-4	TRBD1	CASSGAGGILAKNIQYF	TGTGCCAGTAGTGGGGCAGGGGGAATCCTAGCCAAAAACATTCAGTACTTC
TRBV10-3	few	TRBJ1-1	NA	CASSDEGESTEAFF	TGTGCCAGCAGTGACGAAGGGGAGAGCACTGAAGCTTTCTTT
TRBV7-9	many	TRBJ2-1	TRBD2	CASSLPSGSSYNEQFF	TGTGCCAGCAGCTTGCCCAGCGGGAGTTCCTACAATGAGCAGTTCTTC
TRBV7-7	NA	TRBJ2-7	TRBD2	CASSFASGRASEQYF	TGTGCCAGCAGCTTCGCTAGCGGGAGGGCTTCCGAGCAGTACTTC
TRBV19	NA	TRBJ2-3	NA	CASSTGENTDTQYF	TGTGCCAGTAGTACGGGAGAGAACACAGATACGCAGTATTTT
TRBV11-2	NA	TRBJ2-7	NA	CASSLDQRKITPYEQYF	TGTGCCAGCAGCTTAGATCAAAGGAAAATTACCCCCTACGAGCAGTACTTC
TRBV19	NA	TRBJ1-6	NA	CASSMSPNSPLHF	TGTGCCAGTAGTATGTCCCCCAATTCACCCCTCCACTTT
TRBV5-1	many	TRBJ2-7	TRBD2	CASSVVSGEIYEQYF	TGCGCCAGCAGCGTCGTTAGCGGGGAAATCTACGAGCAGTACTTC
TRBV5-6	NA	TRBJ2-7	TRBD1	CASIRDRGHEQYF	TGTGCCAGCATCCGGGACAGGGGCCACGAGCAGTACTTC
TRBV7-8	few	TRBJ2-1	NA	CASSLGLLGVGSYNEQFF	TGTGCCAGCAGTTTAGGGCTCTTAGGGGTCGGCTCCTACAATGAGCAGTTCTTC
TRBV7-2	NA	TRBJ2-3	NA	CASSLADAQYF	TGTGCCAGCAGCTTAGCGGACGCGCAGTATTTT
TRBV7-8	NA	TRBJ2-3	NA	CASSDSEDAGDSQYF	TGTGCCAGCAGTGACTCAGAGGACGCTGGGGATTCGCAGTATTTT
TRBV2	few	TRBJ1-1	NA	CASSAEAFF	TGTGCCAGCAGTGCGGAAGCTTTCTTT
TRBV12-3/TRBV12-4	many	TRBJ1-5	NA	CASSLGYVISNQPQHF	TGTGCCAGCAGTTTAGGTTACGTAATTAGCAATCAGCCCCAGCATTTT
TRBV2	few	TRBJ1-6	TRBD1	CASSNDRVKGSPLHF	TGTGCCAGCAGCAACGACAGGGTAAAAGGATCACCCCTCCACTTT
TRBV7-2	NA	TRBJ1-2	NA	CASSPAPGPGDGYTF	TGTGCCAGCAGCCCCGCCCCCGGACCGGGAGATGGCTACACCTTC
TRBV30	few	TRBJ2-5	TRBD1	CAWNTGAQETQYF	TGTGCCTGGAATACAGGGGCTCAAGAGACCCAGTACTTC
TRBV6-2/TRBV6-3	NA	TRBJ2-3	NA	CASTGAAGWYF	TGTGCCAGCACCGGTGCGGCGGGGTGGTATTTT
TRBV6-6	once	TRBJ2-5	NA	CASSYGGSF	TGTGCCAGCAGTTACGGGGGTTCATTC
TRBV7-9	many	TRBJ2-7	NA	CASSPGQRNRYEQYF	TGTGCCAGCAGCCCCGGACAGAGGAATCGCTACGAGCAGTACTTC
TRBV29-1	NA	TRBJ2-7	TRBD2	CSTYSGSHEQYF	TGCAGCACTTATAGCGGGAGTCACGAGCAGTACTTC
TRBV10-2	NA	TRBJ1-5	NA	CASALQGGQPQHF	TGCGCCAGCGCCTTACAGGGCGGTCAGCCCCAGCATTTT